Presented here are 32 T cell receptor beta chains from one specimen sequenced in a study of blood T cell repertoires in COVID-19. TCRdb keeps only in-frame clones here, not all; method: immunoSEQ multiplex PCR. Among around 170,000 clones listed, more than 70% were seen once. The sequenced sample consisted of peripheral blood. Receptors were obtained from a man aged 55 to 70 with acute or convalescent COVID-19.

The chain carries TRBV21-1 and TRBJ2-7; the DNA was not compared with TRBD1, the D call given in the table. TRBV21-1 is annotated as a pseudogene. The CDR3 covers 16 residues. CDR3 in amino acids: CASSKGRTGDAYEQYF. Here the CDR3 DNA reads TGTGCCAGCAGCAAAGGGAGGACAGGGGATGCCTACGAGCAGTACTTC.

J is TRBJ2-3 and V is TRBV7-8, with D unclear. In germline, CDR1 is SGHVS, CDR2 FQNEAQ. Trimming stripped 5 bases from V and 8 bases from J, with 11 bases between. The CDR3 is 12 residues long. CDR3 region: CASSPPAGTQYF. The CDR3 DNA follows: TGTGCCAGCAGCCCGCCTGCAGGTACGCAGTATTTT.

This chain joins TRBV19 and TRBJ2-7, with TRBD1 identical over 7 bases. The trim removed 6 bases at V and 0 bases at J, leaving 2 bases unmatched. Germline loops: CDR1 LNHDA, CDR2 SQIVND (reference sequence). The CDR3 covers 13 residues. CDR3 region: CASRGTVSYEQYF. The CDR3 DNA is TGTGCCAGTAGAGGGACAGTCTCCTACGAGCAGTACTTC.

This clone was picked up one time. The chain uses TRBV4-2 and TRBJ1-3, with 9 positions matching TRBD1. The V segment lost 3 bases and the J segment 4 bases; nucleotides outside the gene matches: 10. The CDR3 totals 17 residues. From germline, CDR1 is LGHNA and CDR2 YNFKEQ. The CDR3 protein is CASSQGLQGAAGNTIYF. DNA for the CDR3: TGTGCCAGCAGCCAGGGGCTACAGGGGGCAGCCGGAAACACCATATATTTT.

J is TRBJ1-4 and V is TRBV5-1, with 7 bases aligning to TRBD1. This CDR3 contains 15 residues. Germline CDR1 and CDR2: SGHRS and YFSETQ. V lost 3 bases, J lost 6 bases, and 8 bases stayed unmatched. Here the CDR3 reads CASSSGQPGDEKLFF. For the CDR3, the DNA is TGCGCCAGCAGCTCGGGACAGCCGGGAGATGAAAAACTGTTTTTT.

The V gene is TRBV9, the J gene TRBJ1-4; D might be TRBD1 (6 bases). Germline lookup yields CDR1 SGDLS and CDR2 YYNGEE. With 0 bases removed from V and 5 bases from J, the gap between germline ends came to 11 bases. CDR3 length: 15 residues. CDR3 sequence reads: CASSVGRQGNEKLFF. The CDR3 DNA sequence: TGTGCCAGCAGCGTAGGACGGCAGGGGAATGAAAAACTGTTTTTT.

The chain recombines TRBV7-2 with TRBJ1-2; a weak D match, TRBD1 (5 bases). Germline loops: CDR1 SGHTA, CDR2 FQGNSA. This CDR3 has 15 amino acids. The germline V and J ends were trimmed by 1 base and 3 bases, with 12 bases remaining between them. The CDR3 region is CASSLGGAAYYGYTF. DNA of the CDR3: TGTGCCAGCAGCTTAGGGGGCGCTGCCTACTATGGCTACACCTTC.

The chain carries TRBV5-1 and TRBJ2-1, with 11 nucleotides matching TRBD1. Germline V lookup: CDR1 SGHRS, CDR2 YFSETQ. V was clipped by 4 bases and J by 3 bases; unmatched bases: 12. The CDR3 has 18 amino acids. CDR3 region: CASSPDRGLVNHYNEQFF. In nucleotides, the CDR3 is TGCGCCAGCAGCCCGGACAGGGGGCTGGTGAACCACTACAATGAGCAGTTCTTC. The full variable domain, completed using reference TRBV5-1 and TRBJ2-1, is KAGVTQTPRYLIKTRGQQVTLSCSPISGHRSVSWYQQTPGQGLQFLFEYFSETQRNKGNFPGRFSGRQFSNSRSEMNVSTLELGDSALYLCASSPDRGLVNHYNEQFFGPGTRLTVL.

V gene TRBV5-4 combines with J gene TRBJ1-4, with D perhaps TRBD1 (6 bases). The CDR3 extends over 13 amino acids. CDR1 is SGHNT and CDR2 is YYREEE in the germline V gene (reference sequence). Between the trimmed V and J ends, which lost 4 bases and 8 bases, there was a span of 12 bases. DNA for the CDR3: TGTGCCAGCAGCCAAACAGGGAGCGAAAAACTGTTTTTT. Its translation is CASSQTGSEKLFF.

The chain has TRBV11-3 and TRBJ1-1, with D perhaps matching TRBD1 (6 bases). V was trimmed by 3 bases and J by 5 bases, leaving 19 bases between them. This CDR3 is built from 16 residues. Germline V gene data show CDR1 as SGHNT and CDR2 as YENEEA. Here the CDR3 DNA reads TGTGCCAGCAGCTTCCCTCTGGCAGGGGACGTTACTGAAGCTTTCTTT. Encoded protein: CASSFPLAGDVTEAFF.

Written as DNA, the CDR3 is TGTGCCAGTAGTATTTTCATCAGCAATCAGCCCCAGCATTTT. Protein sequence: CASSIFISNQPQHF. The rearrangement uses TRBV19 and TRBJ1-5; no clear D gene. The CDR3 runs to 14 residues. Between the trimmed V and J ends, which lost 3 bases and 1 base, there was a span of 7 bases. Germline lookup yields CDR1 LNHDA and CDR2 SQIVND (reference sequence). The full variable domain, completed using reference TRBV19 and TRBJ1-5, is DGGITQSPKYLFRKEGQNVTLSCEQNLNHDAMYWYRQDPGQGLRLIYYSQIVNDFQKGDIAEGYSVSREKKESFPLTVTSAQKNPTAFYLCASSIFISNQPQHFGDGTRLSIL.

This chain joins TRBV4-3 and TRBJ1-4; 8 bases fit TRBD1. Germline CDR1 and CDR2: LGHNA and YSLEER. Germline trimming cut 0 bases from V and 7 bases from J; bases unmatched to any gene: 7. The CDR3 has 16 amino acids. CDR3 in amino acids: CASSQDRGTGGEKLFF. The CDR3 nucleotides read TGCGCCAGCAGCCAAGATCGTGGGACAGGTGGTGAAAAACTGTTTTTT.

This clone was detected a few times. The genes are TRBV11-2 and TRBJ2-5; 12 bases match TRBD2. In germline, CDR1 is SGHAT, CDR2 FQNNGV. With V trimmed by 7 bases and J by 2 bases, 5 bases remained unmatched. The CDR3 has 15 residues. As DNA, the CDR3 is TGTGCCAGCAAAAGACTAGCGGGGGATCAAGAGACCCAGTACTTC. Translation gives CASKRLAGDQETQYF.

The rearrangement joins TRBV6-5 to TRBJ1-5; D may be TRBD1 (5 bases). Per the germline V gene, CDR1 is MNHEY and CDR2 is SVGAGI. V dropped 9 bases and J dropped 1 base, with 10 bases sitting between them. The CDR3 consists of 13 residues. The CDR3: CARVGGSNQPQHF. In DNA, the CDR3 is TGTGCCAGAGTCGGGGGAAGCAATCAGCCCCAGCATTTT.

This chain joins TRBV3-1 (or the pseudogene TRBV3-2) and TRBJ2-7, with D possibly TRBD1 on 5 matching bases. Germline CDR1 reads LGHDT; CDR2 reads YNNKEL (reference sequence). The CDR3 spans 12 residues. V was clipped by 2 bases and J by 7 bases, with 9 bases between them. The CDR3 coding sequence is TGTGCCAGCAGCCAACTTAGGGGAGAGCAGTACTTC. Translating gives CASSQLRGEQYF.

The chain carries TRBV5-5 and TRBJ1-1; a possible D gene is TRBD1 (5 bases). Deletions cut 6 bases from V and 0 bases from J, with 21 bases between. Germline-derived CDR1 and CDR2 are SGHKS and YYEKEE (reference sequence). This CDR3 contains 17 residues. CDR3 in amino acids: CASNLGVGGRMNTEAFF. The CDR3 coding sequence is TGTGCCAGCAACCTGGGGGTCGGGGGACGGATGAACACTGAAGCTTTCTTT.

This chain links TRBV18 with TRBJ2-1; 11 bases are a match to TRBD1. CDR1 and CDR2 (germline): KGHSH, LQKENI. V shed 5 bases and J 6 bases; nucleotides not matched to a gene: 6. The CDR3 contains 15 residues. The CDR3 nucleotides read TGTGCCAGCTCATTCCGGGACAGGGGGGGCAATGAGCAGTTCTTC. This encodes CASSFRDRGGNEQFF.

V usage is TRBV12-5 and J usage is TRBJ1-1; no definite D call. The V and J ends lost 4 bases and 4 bases respectively, with 10 bases between them. CDR1 and CDR2 (germline): LGHNT, FRNRAP. The CDR3 length is 13 residues. CDR3 region: CASGSYGATEAFF. The DNA of the CDR3 is TGTGCTAGTGGTTCCTATGGAGCCACTGAAGCTTTCTTT.

The rearrangement uses TRBV7-6 and TRBJ2-3; 7 nucleotides match TRBD2. Per germline, CDR1 SGHVS and CDR2 FNYEAQ. J gave up 4 bases and V 5 bases, and 6 bases lay outside the gene matches. The CDR3 extends over 14 amino acids. This CDR3 is CASSPMTSPDTQYF. The CDR3 DNA reads as TGTGCCAGCAGCCCCATGACTAGCCCAGATACGCAGTATTTT.

The J gene is TRBJ1-3, the V gene TRBV20-1; D gene unclear. Germline V CDR1 and CDR2: DFQATT, SNEGSKA (reference sequence). Trimming left V 5 bases short and J 3 bases short, with 5 bases between. The CDR3 is 11 residues long. The CDR3 DNA reads as TGCAGTGCTTCTCGTGGAAACACCATATATTTT. This encodes CSASRGNTIYF.

This clone showed up just once. The chain links TRBV5-1 to TRBJ1-4; 8 bases fit TRBD1. This CDR3 is built from 13 residues. Germline V gene data show CDR1 as SGHRS and CDR2 as YFSETQ. The V gene end was trimmed by 3 bases and the J gene end by 6 bases; junction bases not matched to a gene: 1. The CDR3 DNA follows: TGCGCCAGCAGCTACAGGGGGGATGAAAAACTGTTTTTT. Translated: CASSYRGDEKLFF.

The CDR3 loop is CASSSRGGRSYNEQFF. The CDR3, as DNA: TGTGCCAGCAGCTCAAGGGGGGGTCGGTCCTACAATGAGCAGTTCTTC. The chain has TRBV5-4 and TRBJ2-1; maybe TRBD2 (7 bases). Per the germline V gene, CDR1 is SGHNT and CDR2 is YYREEE (reference sequence). The CDR3 sequence is 16 residues long. V lost 3 bases and J lost 1, with 14 bases in between.

The chain employs TRBV2 and TRBJ2-1; D is perhaps TRBD1 (6 bases). CDR3 length equals 15 residues. V was trimmed by 5 bases and J by 2 bases, leaving 13 bases between them. The germline V gene has CDR1 SNHLY and CDR2 FYNNEI. CDR3: CASSSRDNAYNEQFF. The CDR3 DNA reads as TGTGCCAGCAGTTCCCGGGACAATGCCTACAATGAGCAGTTCTTC. Full variable domain (remainder filled in from reference TRBV2 and TRBJ2-1): EPEVTQTPSHQVTQMGQEVILRCVPISNHLYFYWYRQILGQKVEFLVSFYNNEISEKSEIFDDQFSVERPDGSNFTLKIRSTKLEDSAMYFCASSSRDNAYNEQFFGPGTRLTVL.

V and J are TRBV7-9 and TRBJ2-7; 8 bases match TRBD1. The CDR3 is 13 residues long. Germline loops: CDR1 SEHNR, CDR2 FQNEAQ (reference sequence). Trimming at V came to 3 bases and at J to 7 bases, leaving 5 bases not matched to a gene. The DNA of the CDR3 is TGTGCCAGCAGCTTCCGACAGGGGAGAGAGCAGTACTTC. Translating it yields CASSFRQGREQYF.

Details on this clone: The junction and the germline gene differ at one end; a read error may be behind it. The genes are TRBV7-8 and TRBJ1-1; 8 positions match TRBD1. CDR1 is SGHVS, CDR2 FQNEAQ, per germline. This CDR3 region has 16 residues. In DNA, the CDR3 is TGTGCCAGCAGCCGGGACAGGATACTTAAAGGTAGCCCGAAATCCTTT. This encodes CASSRDRILKGSPKSF.

This rearrangement joins TRBV5-4 to TRBJ1-2; 12 nucleotides match TRBD1. Trimming removed 4 bases from V and 2 bases from J; junction bases left unmatched: 3. CDR3 length: 15 amino acids. Germline loops: CDR1 SGHNT, CDR2 YYREEE (reference sequence). The CDR3 region is CASSHGTGGNYGYTF. The CDR3 DNA sequence: TGTGCCAGCAGCCATGGGACAGGGGGCAACTATGGCTACACCTTC.

The chain links TRBV2 to TRBJ2-3; 8 bases agree with TRBD1. The CDR3 spans 13 residues. J lost 12 bases, V lost 6 bases, and 11 bases had no gene match. CDR1 is SNHLY, CDR2 FYNNEI, per germline. The CDR3 DNA reads TGTGCCAGCAGGGAAACAGGGGGGCCCCCCCAGTATTTT. This gives the protein CASRETGGPPQYF.

The V gene is TRBV12-3 or TRBV12-4, the J gene TRBJ1-3; D perhaps matches TRBD1 (6 bases). The CDR3 is 12 amino acids. The V end was cut by 10 bases, the J end by 2 bases, with 9 bases between. CDR3 sequence (DNA): TGTGCCAACCGACAGGCTGGAAACACCATATATTTT. Amino acids: CANRQAGNTIYF.

The chain carries TRBV7-9 and TRBJ2-4, with 7 bases that match TRBD1. This CDR3 comprises 15 residues. V trimming: 5 bases; J trimming: 3 bases; junction bases outside the gene matches: 7. Per the germline V gene, CDR1 is SEHNR and CDR2 is FQNEAQ (reference sequence). The CDR3: CASSQTGLGKNIQYF. The CDR3 nucleotides read TGTGCCAGCAGCCAGACAGGGTTAGGCAAAAACATTCAGTACTTC.

The chain carries TRBV6-5 and TRBJ2-7, with D perhaps matching TRBD1 (6 bases). V was pared by 6 bases and J by 4 bases, with 19 bases between. Germline CDR1 is MNHEY and CDR2 is SVGAGI. The CDR3 has 15 amino acids. The CDR3 region is CASSGAGTTEYEQYF. As DNA, the CDR3 is TGTGCCAGCAGCGGAGCCGGGACAACCGAATACGAGCAGTACTTC.

The V gene is TRBV6-5, the J gene TRBJ2-5; D is undetermined. Germline CDR1 is MNHEY and CDR2 is SVGAGI. Trimming removed 8 bases at V and 5 bases at J, with 12 bases between. CDR3 length: 12 amino acids. CDR3 sequence: CASGRSRETQYF. The CDR3 DNA reads as TGTGCCAGCGGCAGGTCCCGGGAGACCCAGTACTTC.

The J gene is TRBJ2-1, the V gene TRBV18, with 8 bases identical to TRBD1. J was trimmed by 10 bases and V by 3 bases; bases with no gene match: 20. CDR1 is KGHSH, CDR2 LQKENI, per germline. The CDR3 length is 18 residues. CDR3: CASSPWVQGARRVWEQFF. Written as DNA, the CDR3 is TGTGCCAGCTCACCTTGGGTTCAGGGGGCGAGAAGGGTTTGGGAGCAGTTCTTC.